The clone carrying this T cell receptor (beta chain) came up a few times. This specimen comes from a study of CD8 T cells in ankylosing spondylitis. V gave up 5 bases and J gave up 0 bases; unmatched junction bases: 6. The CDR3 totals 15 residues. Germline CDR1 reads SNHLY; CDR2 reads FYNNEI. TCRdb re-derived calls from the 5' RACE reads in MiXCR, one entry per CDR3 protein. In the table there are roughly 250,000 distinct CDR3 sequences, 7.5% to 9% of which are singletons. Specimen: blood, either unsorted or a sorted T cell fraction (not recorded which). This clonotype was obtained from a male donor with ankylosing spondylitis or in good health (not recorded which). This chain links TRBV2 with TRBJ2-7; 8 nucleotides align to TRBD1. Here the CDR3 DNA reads TGTGCCAGCAGTCCTTTAACAGGGGGCTCCTACGAGCAGTACTTC. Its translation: CASSPLTGGSYEQYF. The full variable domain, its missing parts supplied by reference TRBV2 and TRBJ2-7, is EPEVTQTPSHQVTQMGQEVILRCVPISNHLYFYWYRQILGQKVEFLVSFYNNEISEKSEIFDDQFSVERPDGSNFTLKIRSTKLEDSAMYFCASSPLTGGSYEQYFGPGTRLTVT.